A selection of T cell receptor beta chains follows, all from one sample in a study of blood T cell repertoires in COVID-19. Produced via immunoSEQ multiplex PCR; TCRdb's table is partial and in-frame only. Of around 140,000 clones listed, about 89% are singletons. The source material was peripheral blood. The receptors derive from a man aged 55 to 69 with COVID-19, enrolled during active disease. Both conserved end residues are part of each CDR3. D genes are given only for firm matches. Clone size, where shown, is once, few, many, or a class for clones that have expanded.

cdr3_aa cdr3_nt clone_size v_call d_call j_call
CATSRDIFQRDTEAFF TGTGCCACCAGCAGGGACATCTTCCAGCGGGACACTGAAGCTTTCTTT . TRBV15 . TRBJ1-1
CASIQSYYGYTF TGTGCCAGCATACAGTCGTACTATGGCTACACCTTC . TRBV6-5 . TRBJ1-2
CASRPGTTAEAFF TGTGCCAGCAGGCCGGGGACAACCGCTGAAGCTTTCTTT . TRBV6-6 . TRBJ1-1
CASSPGGASTNEKLFF TGTGCCAGCAGTCCTGGTGGGGCGTCAACTAATGAAAAACTGTTTTTT . TRBV27 . TRBJ1-4
CASSDQYNSPLHF TGTGCCAGCAGTGATCAGTATAATTCACCCCTCCACTTT once TRBV2 . TRBJ1-6
CASSEAIRSGNTIYF TGTGCCAGCAGTGAAGCTATTCGCTCTGGAAACACCATATATTTT . TRBV6-1 . TRBJ1-3
CASSPLGQGNYGYTF TGCGCCAGCAGCCCACTGGGACAGGGAAACTATGGCTACACCTTC . TRBV5-1 TRBD1 TRBJ1-2
CASSRQGRVNYGYTF TGTGCCAGCAGCCGACAGGGTCGGGTGAACTATGGCTACACCTTC . TRBV7-8 TRBD1 TRBJ1-2
CSASWRRTDLTDTQYF TGCAGTGCTAGTTGGCGCCGGACAGATCTCACAGATACGCAGTATTTT . TRBV20-1 . TRBJ2-3
CASSFRDYGEKLFF TGCGCCAGCAGCTTCCGGGACTACGGTGAAAAACTGTTTTTT . TRBV5-1 . TRBJ1-4